Below, one T cell receptor beta chain is given with its context. The target antigen is unknown. Gene names are the mouse ones. The read ends 4 residues shy of where the CDR3 ends; the end is completed using the germline J gene. The same CDR3 is also encoded by other DNA sequences in this sample. The CDR3 is made up of 13 amino acids. V lost 5 bases, J lost 4 bases, and 1 base stayed unmatched. Germline assignment: CDR1 FNHDT and CDR2 SITEND (reference sequence). Sorting of pooled cutaneous lymph node cells used CD4, CD8alpha, NKG2D, NKG2ACE and other markers. RNA, once extracted, was reverse transcribed into cDNA for use as the sequencing template. The repertoire was sequenced with immunoSEQ multiplex PCR; TCRdb's copy has only in-frame clones and lacks some. The specimen has 270,000 or so clones, none found just once. This record comes from a study of CD8+ T cells in alopecia areata. About the study: Spontaneous alopecia affected the roughly 6-12-month-old C3H/HeJ graft donors, whose skin was transplanted to approximately 6-11-week-old female C3H/HeJ mice.

The study's findings and limits: Greater clonality was observed in lesional scalp samples, especially alopecia totalis/universalis, versus normal scalp. Clarity of TCR sharing across patients fell short of that in mice, possibly HLA-related.

This receptor was obtained from a C3H/HeJ mouse with alopecia areata. Mouse strain MHC haplotype: H2-k. Material for sequencing was CD4+ T cells sorted from a lymph node. V usage is TRBV19 and J usage is TRBJ2-3; 10 positions match TRBD1. The CDR3 sequence: CASRGQGSETLYF. The covered CDR3 bases are TGTGCCAGCAGGGGACAGGGGTCAGAA.